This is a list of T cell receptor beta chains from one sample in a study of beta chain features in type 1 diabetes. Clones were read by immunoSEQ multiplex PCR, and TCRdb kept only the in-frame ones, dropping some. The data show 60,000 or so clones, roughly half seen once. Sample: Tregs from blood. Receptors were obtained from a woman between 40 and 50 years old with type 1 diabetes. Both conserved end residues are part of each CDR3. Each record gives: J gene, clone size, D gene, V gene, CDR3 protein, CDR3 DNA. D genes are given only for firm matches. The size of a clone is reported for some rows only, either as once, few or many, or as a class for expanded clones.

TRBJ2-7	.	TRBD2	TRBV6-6	CASSFRTSGPSYEQYF	TGTGCCAGCAGTTTCCGGACTAGCGGGCCCTCCTACGAGCAGTACTTC
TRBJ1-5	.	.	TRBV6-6	CASSYTGGGNQPQHF	TGTGCCAGCAGTTACACGGGAGGGGGGAATCAGCCCCAGCATTTT
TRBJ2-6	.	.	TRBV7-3	CASSLYSSGANVLTF	TGTGCCAGCAGCCTCTATAGCTCTGGGGCCAACGTCCTGACTTTC
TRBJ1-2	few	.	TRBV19	CASSNQGSGYTF	TGTGCCAGTTCAAACCAGGGGAGTGGCTACACCTTC
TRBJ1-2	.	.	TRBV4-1	CASSRAGEQGIYGYTF	TGCGCCAGCAGCCGAGCCGGTGAGCAGGGCATCTATGGCTACACCTTC
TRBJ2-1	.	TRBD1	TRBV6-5	CASSADRGHRNEQFF	TGTGCCAGCAGTGCAGACAGGGGGCATAGGAATGAGCAGTTCTTC
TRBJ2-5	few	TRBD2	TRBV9	CASSVAASGGQETQYF	TGTGCCAGCAGCGTAGCGGCTAGCGGGGGACAAGAGACCCAGTACTTC
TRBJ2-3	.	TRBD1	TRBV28	CASRGGQGWTDTQYF	TGTGCCAGCAGGGGGGGACAGGGCTGGACAGATACGCAGTATTTT
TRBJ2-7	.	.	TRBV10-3	CAISREPLPYEQYF	TGTGCCATCAGTCGAGAGCCTTTACCCTACGAGCAGTACTTC
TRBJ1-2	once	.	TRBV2	CASRRTDLGYTF	TGTGCCAGCAGGCGGACAGATCTCGGCTACACCTTC
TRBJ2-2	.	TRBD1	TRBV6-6	CASSRDRGTAGELFF	TGTGCCAGCAGTAGGGACAGGGGAACGGCCGGGGAGCTGTTTTTT
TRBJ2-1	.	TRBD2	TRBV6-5	CASSSGLVTREQFF	TGTGCCAGCAGTTCGGGACTAGTCACGAGGGAGCAGTTCTTC
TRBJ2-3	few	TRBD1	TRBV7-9	CASSRYLPGQGTDTQYF	TGCGCCAGCAGCCGGTACCTACCGGGACAGGGCACAGATACGCAGTATTTT
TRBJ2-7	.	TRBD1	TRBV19	CASRRTGDSYEQYF	TGTGCCAGTAGACGGACAGGGGACTCCTACGAGCAGTACTTC
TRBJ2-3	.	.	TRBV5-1	CASRSGAVYTQYF	TGCGCCAGCAGGTCAGGGGCGGTCTATACGCAGTATTTT
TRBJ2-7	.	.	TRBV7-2	CASSLRTVGYYEQYF	TGTGCCAGCAGCTTAAGGACAGTTGGGTACTACGAGCAGTACTTC
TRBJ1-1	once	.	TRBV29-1	CSVGPGAFF	TGCAGCGTGGGCCCTGGCGCTTTCTTT
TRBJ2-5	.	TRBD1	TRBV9	CASSVVGTGGETQYF	TGTGCCAGCAGCGTAGTAGGGACAGGCGGGGAGACCCAGTACTTC
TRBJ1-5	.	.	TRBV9	CASSLTGSNQPQHF	TGTGCCAGCAGCCTAACAGGGTCGAATCAGCCCCAGCATTTT
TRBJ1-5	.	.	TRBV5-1	CASSLVAGDQPQHF	TGCGCCAGCAGCTTGGTGGCCGGAGATCAGCCCCAGCATTTT
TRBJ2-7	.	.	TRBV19	CASSIEYALGAGEQYF	TGTGCCAGTAGTATAGAATATGCCCTGGGGGCTGGGGAGCAGTACTTC